This TCR beta chain was sequenced in a study of shared clonotypes between healthy human individuals. Worth noting for this clone: The target antigen is unknown.

Study observations and caveats: Clonotypes shared by all four sorted-subset donors had higher generation probabilities than non-shared clonotypes.

V lost 4 bases and J 1 base, leaving 12 bases between the germline ends. Per germline, CDR1 SGDLS and CDR2 YYNGEE. The CDR3 is 14 amino acids. The naive CD8 subset, CD45RO-negative cells positively selected for CCR7, excluded terminally differentiated effector memory CD45RA+ cells. The donors were adults (healthy and HIV-negative) with no recent acute infections or vaccinations. Sequencing used immunoSEQ multiplex PCR; TCRdb keeps in-frame clones, though not all of them. The data contain hundreds of thousands of clones, 95% to 96% of them singletons. This TCR derives from a woman aged 25 to 39 in good health. Sequencing input: naive CD8+ T cells sorted from blood. This chain connects TRBV9 to TRBJ2-7, with D uncertain. CDR3 DNA sequence: TGTGCCAGCAGCTCTCAGACTTCGTCCTACGAGCAGTACTTC. Translating it yields CASSSQTSSYEQYF. Full variable domain (remainder filled in from reference TRBV9 and TRBJ2-7): DSGVTQTPKHLITATGQRVTLRCSPRSGDLSVYWYQQSLDQGLQFLIQYYNGEERAKGNILERFSAQQFPDLHSELNLSSLELGDSALYFCASSSQTSSYEQYFGPGTRLTVT.